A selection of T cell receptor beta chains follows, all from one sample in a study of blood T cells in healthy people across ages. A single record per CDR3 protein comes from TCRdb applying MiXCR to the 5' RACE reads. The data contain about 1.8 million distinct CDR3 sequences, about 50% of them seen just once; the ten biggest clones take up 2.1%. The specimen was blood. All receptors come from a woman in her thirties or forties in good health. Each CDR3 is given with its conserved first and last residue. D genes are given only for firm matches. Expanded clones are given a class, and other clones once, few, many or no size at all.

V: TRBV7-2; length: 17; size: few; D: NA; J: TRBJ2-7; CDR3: CASSLTPGGELAYEQYF; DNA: TGTGCCAGCAGCTTAACCCCGGGTGGCGAATTAGCCTACGAGCAGTACTTC
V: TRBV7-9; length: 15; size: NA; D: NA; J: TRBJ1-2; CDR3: CASSRPGLDNYGYTF; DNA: TGTGCCAGCAGCCGCCCCGGACTTGATAACTATGGCTACACCTTC
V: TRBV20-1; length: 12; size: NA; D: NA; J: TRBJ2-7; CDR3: CSAVQGPNEQYF; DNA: TGCAGTGCCGTGCAGGGTCCGAATGAGCAGTACTTC
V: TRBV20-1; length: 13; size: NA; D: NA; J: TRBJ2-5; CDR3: CSALPGHVRAQYF; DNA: TGCAGTGCGCTCCCGGGGCACGTCCGGGCCCAGTACTTC
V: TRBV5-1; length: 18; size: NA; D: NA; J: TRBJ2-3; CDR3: CASSPRDPGRGFTDTQYF; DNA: TGCGCCAGCAGCCCCCGTGACCCGGGACGGGGGTTCACAGATACGCAGTATTTT
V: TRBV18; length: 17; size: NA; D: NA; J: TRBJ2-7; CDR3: CASSPASPDRGGNEQYF; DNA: TGTGCCAGCTCACCAGCGTCACCGGACAGAGGAGGGAACGAGCAGTACTTC
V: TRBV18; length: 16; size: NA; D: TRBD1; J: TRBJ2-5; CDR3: CASSRSGTGMKETQYF; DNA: TGTGCCAGCTCGCGATCCGGGACAGGGATGAAGGAGACCCAGTACTTC
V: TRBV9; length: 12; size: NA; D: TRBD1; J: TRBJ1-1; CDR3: CASNQGGTEAFF; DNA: TGTGCCAGCAATCAGGGGGGGACTGAAGCTTTCTTT
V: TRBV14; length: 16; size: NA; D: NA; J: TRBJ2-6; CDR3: CASSRQVASGANVLTF; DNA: TGTGCCAGCAGCCGGCAGGTAGCGTCGGGGGCCAACGTCCTGACTTTC
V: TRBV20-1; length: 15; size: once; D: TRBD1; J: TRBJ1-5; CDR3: CSARGARGLEQPQHF; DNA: TGCAGTGCTAGAGGTGCCAGGGGGCTTGAGCAGCCCCAGCATTTT
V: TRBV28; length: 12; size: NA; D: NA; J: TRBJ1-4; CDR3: CASSTGNEKLFF; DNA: TGTGCCAGCAGTACAGGGAATGAAAAACTGTTTTTT
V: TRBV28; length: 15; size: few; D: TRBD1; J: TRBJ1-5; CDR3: CASSFLQGQVQPQHF; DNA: TGTGCCAGCAGTTTCTTACAGGGGCAGGTACAGCCCCAGCATTTT
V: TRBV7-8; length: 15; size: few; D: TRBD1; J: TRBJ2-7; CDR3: CASSQRRTGSYEQYF; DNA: TGTGCCAGCAGCCAGAGGAGGACAGGGTCCTACGAGCAGTACTTC
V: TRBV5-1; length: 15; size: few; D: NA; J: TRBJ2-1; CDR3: CASRIGAGFGNEQFF; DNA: TGCGCCAGCAGGATTGGGGCCGGATTCGGCAATGAGCAGTTCTTC
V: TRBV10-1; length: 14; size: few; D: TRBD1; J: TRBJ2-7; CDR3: CTSSRDRGSCEQYF; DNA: TGCACCAGCAGCCGGGACAGGGGTTCCTGCGAGCAGTACTTC
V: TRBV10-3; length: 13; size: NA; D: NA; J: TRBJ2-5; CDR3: CAISELGGETQYF; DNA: TGTGCCATCAGTGAACTTGGGGGAGAGACCCAGTACTTC
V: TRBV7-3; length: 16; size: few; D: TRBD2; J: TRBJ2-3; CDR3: CASSLMTSGGADTQYF; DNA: TGTGCCAGCAGCTTAATGACTAGCGGGGGGGCAGATACGCAGTATTTT
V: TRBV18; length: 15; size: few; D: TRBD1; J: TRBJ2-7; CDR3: CASSPPSAGGYEQYF; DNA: TGTGCCAGCTCACCACCGTCAGCAGGGGGCTACGAGCAGTACTTC
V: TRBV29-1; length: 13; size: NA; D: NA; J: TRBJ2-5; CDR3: CSVDRTPGETQYF; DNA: TGCAGCGTGGATCGGACGCCAGGGGAGACCCAGTACTTC
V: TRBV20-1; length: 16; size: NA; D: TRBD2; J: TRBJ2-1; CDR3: CSASLNRGGTYNEQFF; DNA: TGCAGTGCTAGCCTAAACCGGGGGGGAACCTACAATGAGCAGTTCTTC
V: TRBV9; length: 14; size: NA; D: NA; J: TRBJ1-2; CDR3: CASSDPGHLYGYTF; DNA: TGTGCCAGCAGCGACCCGGGACACTTATATGGCTACACCTTC
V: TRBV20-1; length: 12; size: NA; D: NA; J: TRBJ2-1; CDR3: CSARVPGSLQFF; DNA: TGCAGTGCTAGAGTCCCGGGATCCTTGCAGTTCTTC
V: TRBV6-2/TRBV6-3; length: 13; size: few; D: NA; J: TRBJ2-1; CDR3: CATRGFEDNEQFF; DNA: TGTGCCACAAGGGGATTTGAAGACAATGAGCAGTTCTTC
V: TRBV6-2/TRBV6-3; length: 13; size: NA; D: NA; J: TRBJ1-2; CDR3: CASSLAGKNGYTF; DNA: TGTGCCAGCAGTTTGGCGGGGAAGAATGGCTACACCTTC
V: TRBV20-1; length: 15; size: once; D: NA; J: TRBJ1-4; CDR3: CSAREPTSTNEKLFF; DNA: TGCAGTGCTAGAGAACCGACTTCAACTAATGAAAAACTGTTTTTT
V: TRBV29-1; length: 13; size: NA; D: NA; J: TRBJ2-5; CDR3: CSVEFALAETQYF; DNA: TGCAGCGTTGAATTTGCGCTAGCGGAGACCCAGTACTTC
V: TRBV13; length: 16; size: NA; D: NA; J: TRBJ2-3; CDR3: CASSWRVNRDTDTQYF; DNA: TGTGCCAGCAGCTGGCGGGTGAACAGGGACACAGATACGCAGTATTTT
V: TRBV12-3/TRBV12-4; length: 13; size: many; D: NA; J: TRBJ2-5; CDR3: CASSLGPWETQYF; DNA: TGTGCCAGCAGTCTGGGACCCTGGGAGACCCAGTACTTC
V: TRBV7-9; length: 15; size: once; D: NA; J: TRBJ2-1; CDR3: CASSRRESSYNEQFF; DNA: TGTGCCAGCAGCCGGAGGGAGAGCTCCTACAATGAGCAGTTCTTC
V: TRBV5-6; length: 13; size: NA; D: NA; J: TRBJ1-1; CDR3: CASSQGTHTEAFF; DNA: TGTGCCAGCAGCCAGGGGACACACACTGAAGCTTTCTTT
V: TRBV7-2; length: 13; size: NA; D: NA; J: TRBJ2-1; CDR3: CASSLTPGNEQFF; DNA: TGTGCCAGCAGCTTAACTCCGGGCAATGAGCAGTTCTTC
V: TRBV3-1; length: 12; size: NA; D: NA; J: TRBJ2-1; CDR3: CASSHTDNEQFF; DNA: TGTGCCAGCAGCCATACAGACAATGAGCAGTTCTTC
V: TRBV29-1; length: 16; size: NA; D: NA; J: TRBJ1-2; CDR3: CSVFDSGGVANYGYTF; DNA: TGCAGCGTTTTCGACAGCGGCGGAGTAGCTAACTATGGCTACACCTTC
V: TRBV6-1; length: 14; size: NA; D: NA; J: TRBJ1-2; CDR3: CASSPEASSYGYTF; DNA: TGTGCCAGCAGCCCAGAGGCCAGTAGTTATGGCTACACCTTC
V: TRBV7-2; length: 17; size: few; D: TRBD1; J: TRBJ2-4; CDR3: CASSSGTEYEPKNIQYF; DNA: TGTGCCAGCAGCTCCGGGACAGAGTATGAACCCAAAAACATTCAGTACTTC